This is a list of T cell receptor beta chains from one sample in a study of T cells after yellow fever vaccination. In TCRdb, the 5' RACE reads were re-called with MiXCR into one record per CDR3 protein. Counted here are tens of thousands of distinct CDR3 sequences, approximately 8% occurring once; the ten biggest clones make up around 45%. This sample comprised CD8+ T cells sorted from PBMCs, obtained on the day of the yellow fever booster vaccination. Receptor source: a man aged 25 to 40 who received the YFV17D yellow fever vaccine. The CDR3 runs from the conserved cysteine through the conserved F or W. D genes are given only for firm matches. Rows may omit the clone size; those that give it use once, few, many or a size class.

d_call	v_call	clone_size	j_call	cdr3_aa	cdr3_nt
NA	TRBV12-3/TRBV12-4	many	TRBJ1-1	CASSPGNTEAFF	TGTGCCAGCAGTCCAGGGAACACTGAAGCTTTCTTT
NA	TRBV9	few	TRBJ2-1	CASESPWGDEQFF	TGTGCCAGCGAGTCCCCTTGGGGCGATGAGCAGTTCTTC
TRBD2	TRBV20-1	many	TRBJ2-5	CSARDISGTKRETQYF	TGCAGTGCTAGAGATATTAGCGGGACAAAGAGAGAGACCCAGTACTTC
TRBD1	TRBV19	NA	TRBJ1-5	CASSGTEGQPQHF	TGTGCCAGTAGTGGGACAGAGGGGCAGCCCCAGCATTTT
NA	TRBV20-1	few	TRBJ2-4	CSARQGQREEAKNIQYF	TGCAGTGCGAGACAGGGGCAGCGGGAGGAGGCCAAAAACATTCAGTACTTC
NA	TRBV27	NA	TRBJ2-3	CASSLFFALTDTQYF	TGTGCCAGCAGTTTATTCTTCGCCTTAACCGATACGCAGTATTTT
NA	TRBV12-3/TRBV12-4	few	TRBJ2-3	CASSLTGPTDTQYF	TGTGCCAGCAGCCTGACGGGACCCACAGATACGCAGTATTTT
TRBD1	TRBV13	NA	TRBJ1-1	CASSPGQGFTEAFF	TGTGCCAGCAGCCCTGGACAGGGGTTCACTGAAGCTTTCTTT
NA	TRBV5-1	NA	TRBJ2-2	CASRPVPSDTGELFF	TGCGCCAGCAGGCCTGTACCGTCGGACACCGGGGAGCTGTTTTTT
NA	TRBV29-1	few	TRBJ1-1	CSVAVGSLNTEAFF	TGCAGCGTTGCCGTAGGGTCCTTGAACACTGAAGCTTTCTTT
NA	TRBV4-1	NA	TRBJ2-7	CASSPYEPEGEAEQYF	TGCGCCAGCAGCCCCTACGAACCGGAGGGAGAGGCCGAGCAGTACTTC
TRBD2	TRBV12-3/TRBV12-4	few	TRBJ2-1	CASSLTSGLGEQFF	TGTGCCAGCAGTCTGACTAGCGGGTTAGGTGAGCAGTTCTTC
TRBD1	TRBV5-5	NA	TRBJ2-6	CASSLQLQGTDGANVLTF	TGTGCCAGCAGCTTACAACTACAGGGGACAGACGGGGCCAACGTCCTGACTTTC
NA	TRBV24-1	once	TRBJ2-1	CATSDFSEGVYKEQFF	TGTGCCACCAGTGATTTTTCCGAGGGGGTATACAAGGAGCAGTTCTTC